Listed here are 5 T cell receptor beta chains from one sample, sequenced in a study of blood T cell repertoires in COVID-19. Sequenced by immunoSEQ multiplex PCR; TCRdb stores in-frame clones only, minus some. The sample consists of a few hundred thousand clones, approximately 86% of them appearing once. Source material: peripheral blood. The receptor set was obtained from a woman aged 55-75 years with COVID-19, enrolled during active disease.

In DNA form, the CDR3 reads TGTGCCAGCAGTGAAGGGGTAGCGGGGGGCAGGGAAGATACGCAGTATTTT. The encoded protein is CASSEGVAGGREDTQYF. The V call is TRBV6-1, the J call TRBJ2-3; 10 nucleotides align to TRBD2. Trimming took 1 base from V and 5 from J; bases not matched to a gene: 9. Germline V lookup: CDR1 MNHNS, CDR2 SASEGT. This CDR3 comprises 17 residues.

This clone was seen only a few times. V is TRBV29-1 and J is TRBJ2-2; D is ambiguous. CDR3 length equals 11 residues. CDR1 is SQVTM, CDR2 ANQGSEA, per germline. Deletions cut 8 bases from V and 5 bases from J, with 9 bases between. CDR3 sequence reads: CSIINTGELFF. The DNA for the CDR3 is TGCAGCATAATTAATACCGGGGAGCTGTTTTTT.

This chain uses TRBV6-5 with TRBJ2-3; 9 bases are shared with TRBD2. The CDR3 contains 15 residues. Trimming took 2 bases from V and 1 from J; bases not matched to a gene: 1. Per germline, CDR1 MNHEY and CDR2 SVGAGI. The CDR3 DNA follows: TGTGCCAGCAGTTACAAGCGGGAGGGCACAGATACGCAGTATTTT. Translated, it gives CASSYKREGTDTQYF.

The rearrangement uses TRBV5-1 and TRBJ1-1, with D hard to call. The CDR3 spans 14 residues. Germline CDR1 reads SGHRS; CDR2 reads YFSETQ. V lost 2 bases to trimming and J lost 6 bases, with 14 bases between them. CDR3 sequence: CASSLLKGAAEAFF. The CDR3 bases are TGCGCCAGCAGCTTATTGAAAGGTGCGGCTGAAGCTTTCTTT.

The chain uses TRBV12-5 and TRBJ2-3, with 7 bases identical to TRBD1. J gave up 5 bases and V 3 bases, and 11 bases lay outside the gene matches. The CDR3 totals 16 residues. Looked up from germline, CDR1 is LGHNT and CDR2 is FRNRAP. The CDR3 coding sequence is TGTGCTAGTGGTTTCCCAGGGGGTCTCCTTCAAGATACGCAGTATTTT. It encodes CASGFPGGLLQDTQYF.